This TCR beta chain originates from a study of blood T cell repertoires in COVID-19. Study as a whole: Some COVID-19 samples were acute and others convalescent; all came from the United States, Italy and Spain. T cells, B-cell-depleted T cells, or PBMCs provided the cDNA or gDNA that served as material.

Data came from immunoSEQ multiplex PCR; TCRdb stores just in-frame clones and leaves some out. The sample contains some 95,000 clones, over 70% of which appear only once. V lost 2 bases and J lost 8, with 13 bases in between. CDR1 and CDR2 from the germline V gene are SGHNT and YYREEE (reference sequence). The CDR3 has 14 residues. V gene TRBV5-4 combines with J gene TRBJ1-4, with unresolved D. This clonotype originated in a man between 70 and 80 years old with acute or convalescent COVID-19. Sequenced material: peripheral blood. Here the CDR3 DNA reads TGTGCCAGCAGCTTCGCAGGTGGTTCCGAAAAACTGTTTTTT. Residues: CASSFAGGSEKLFF.